This T cell receptor beta chain was documented in a study of human CD8 memory T cell subsets. Notes on this clonotype: The antigen remains unidentified.

CCR7+ PD-1+ TIGIT+ early memory CD8+ T cells with exhausted-like traits constituted the TPEX cells. General study findings and limits: Only minimal overlap was seen between the stem-like memory and the precursor exhausted T cell repertoires. Chao1 estimates hinted that stem-like memory T cells outstripped precursor exhausted T cells in diversity. Diversity in stem-like memory and precursor exhausted T cells was similarly high, unlike effector memory cells.

It was UMI-labeled 5' RACE by which the TCR beta libraries were made. TCRdb reprocessed the 5' RACE reads and keeps a single row for each CDR3 protein, giving no DNA. This repertoire includes around 10,000 distinct CDR3 sequences. In germline, CDR1 is MNHEY, CDR2 SMNVEV (reference sequence). This CDR3 comprises 14 residues. The source of this sequence is a human donor in good health. The sample was CD8+ T cells from PBMCs. The chain is built from TRBV27 and TRBJ1-1; TCRdb's D gene call, TRBD1, goes unchecked for lack of DNA. The CDR3 sequence is CASRTGNMNTEAFF.